The present entry profiles one T cell receptor beta chain with its context. Its matching antigen is unknown. This CDR3 is 13 amino acids long. CDR1 MRHNA and CDR2 SNTAGT come from the germline V gene. Trimming at V came to 4 bases and at J to 8 bases, leaving 3 bases not matched to a gene. This sample stems from a study of OX40 agonist ivuxolimab in advanced cancers. Overall study findings and caveats: In general, CD8+ T cells held more expanded clones than CD4+ did, on average.

Assay used: immunoSEQ multiplex PCR; TCRdb lists only in-frame clones, some missing. This sample has more than 50,000 clones; around 85% occur once, and the top ten carry roughly 4%. The chain uses TRBV6-4 and TRBJ2-1; 9 nucleotides line up with TRBD1. This specimen consisted of CD4+ or CD8+ T cells sorted from blood, obtained in a trial of the OX40 agonist ivuxolimab. This clonotype was obtained from an adult with an advanced solid tumor such as melanoma, head and neck, liver or kidney cancer. The CDR3 nucleotides are TGTGCCAGCAGTGGACAGGGGGATTATGAGCAGTTCTTC. It translates to CASSGQGDYEQFF.